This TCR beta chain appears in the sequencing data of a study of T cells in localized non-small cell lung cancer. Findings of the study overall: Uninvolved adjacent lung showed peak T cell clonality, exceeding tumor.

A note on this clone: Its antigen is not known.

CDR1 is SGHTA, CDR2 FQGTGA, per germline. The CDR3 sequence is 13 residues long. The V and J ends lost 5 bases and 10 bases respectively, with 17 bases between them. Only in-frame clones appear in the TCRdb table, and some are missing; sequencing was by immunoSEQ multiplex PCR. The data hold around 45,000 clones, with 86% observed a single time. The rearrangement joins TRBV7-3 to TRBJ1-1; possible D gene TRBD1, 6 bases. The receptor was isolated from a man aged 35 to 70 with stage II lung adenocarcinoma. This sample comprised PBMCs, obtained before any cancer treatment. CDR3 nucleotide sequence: TGTGCCAGCAGCCCCGGGGGGGCCCAGGGAGCTTTCTTT. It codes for CASSPGGAQGAFF.